This T cell receptor beta chain derives from a study of cytomegalovirus exposure and HLA in healthy donors. Use of 60 Vbeta and 13 Jbeta primers characterized the PCR. TCRdb's copy holds only in-frame clones and misses some; the assay was immunoSEQ multiplex PCR. The profile covers about 150,000 clones, with 75% to 80% appearing a single time and roughly 0.7% taken by the ten largest. From germline, CDR1 is SGHVS and CDR2 FNYEAQ. V shed 0 bases and J shed 2 bases, with 8 bases lying between them. The CDR3 is made up of 16 amino acids. Sequenced: PBMCs. This sequence was found in a male donor in good health and CMV-seronegative. The chain uses TRBV7-6 and TRBJ1-6; tentative D call: TRBD1 (5 bases). The CDR3 loop is CASSLAQGTYNSPLHF. The CDR3 nucleotides read TGTGCCAGCAGCTTAGCCCAGGGCACCTATAATTCACCCCTCCACTTT.